The 20 T cell receptor beta chains given below trace back to one sample, sequenced in a study of T cells after yellow fever vaccination. One entry per CDR3 protein, called by TCRdb with MiXCR from the 5' RACE reads. The table includes some 420,000 distinct CDR3 sequences, around 20% detected once. The specimen was PBMCs, collected before the yellow fever booster vaccination. All receptors derive from a young man who received the YFV17D yellow fever vaccine.

This clonotype was counted only a few times. The rearrangement links TRBV7-2 to TRBJ2-7, with 7 bases aligning to TRBD1. With V trimmed by 0 bases and J by 4 bases, 3 bases remained unmatched. The CDR3 runs to 14 residues. Germline CDR1 is SGHTA and CDR2 is FQGNSA. The CDR3 bases are TGTGCCAGCAGCTTAGCAGGGGGCATTTACGAGCAGTACTTC. Translating gives CASSLAGGIYEQYF. The full variable domain, in which reference TRBV7-2 and TRBJ2-7 provide the parts outside the CDR3, is GAGVSQSPSNKVTEKGKDVELRCDPISGHTALYWYRQSLGQGLEFLIYFQGNSAPDKSGLPSDRFSAERTGGSVSTLTIQRTQQEDSAVYLCASSLAGGIYEQYFGPGTRLTVT.

The chain employs TRBV7-9 and TRBJ1-3; D remains ambiguous. This CDR3 has 17 amino acids. Trimming removed 0 bases at V and 0 bases at J, with 12 bases between. CDR1 is SEHNR, CDR2 FQNEAQ, per germline (reference sequence). The CDR3 DNA reads TGTGCCAGCAGCTTAGCTTCTATTACAGTCTCTGGAAACACCATATATTTT. The encoded protein is CASSLASITVSGNTIYF.

The CDR3 loop reads CASSLARGYRGTQYF. The CDR3 DNA reads as TGTGCCAGCAGCTTAGCCAGGGGGTACCGGGGGACCCAGTACTTC. V and J are TRBV11-2 and TRBJ2-5; TRBD1 matches 7 bases. Per the germline V gene, CDR1 is SGHAT and CDR2 is FQNNGV. Unmatched junction bases numbered 9, after V lost 1 base and J lost 7 bases. CDR3 length equals 15 residues.

This clonotype was observed a few times. V usage is TRBV9 and J usage is TRBJ2-1; the match to TRBD1 covers 9 bases. The CDR3 is 16 amino acids. Trimming at V came to 0 bases and at J to 0 bases, leaving 1 base not matched to a gene. CDR1 is SGDLS and CDR2 is YYNGEE in the germline V gene. CDR3 region: CASSVEGQGSYNEQFF. Written as DNA, the CDR3 is TGTGCCAGCAGCGTAGAGGGACAGGGCTCCTACAATGAGCAGTTCTTC.

This clonotype occurred once. V usage is TRBV20-1 and J usage is TRBJ2-7, with a possible D match to TRBD2 (6 bases). The CDR3 length is 15 residues. CDR1 is DFQATT and CDR2 is SNEGSKA in the germline V gene (reference sequence). Trimming removed 6 bases from V and 1 base from J, with 19 bases in between. The CDR3 coding sequence is TGCAGTGCCCCCGATCCGGCGGGGAAGTCCTACGAGCAGTACTTC. Translating gives CSAPDPAGKSYEQYF.

This clonotype was detected only a few times. This chain connects TRBV7-2 to TRBJ2-3, with TRBD2 matching over 11 bases. Germline lookup yields CDR1 SGHTA and CDR2 FQGNSA. V dropped 3 bases and J dropped 6; count of bases not matched to a gene: 8. This CDR3 has 16 amino acids. The CDR3 DNA reads as TGTGCCAGCAGCTTCCGTAGCGGGGGGGATCTTGATACGCAGTATTTT. Protein sequence: CASSFRSGGDLDTQYF.

This clonotype was picked up a small number of times. The chain is built from TRBV9 and TRBJ1-1; no reliable D call. Germline V gene lookup returns CDR1 SGDLS and CDR2 YYNGEE. The CDR3 extends over 15 amino acids. The ends were cut back, 0 bases at V and 0 bases at J, with 9 bases in the middle. DNA for the CDR3: TGTGCCAGCAGCGTAGATGGGTTCCTGAACACTGAAGCTTTCTTT. This translates into CASSVDGFLNTEAFF.

There are a few counts of this clonotype. The chain couples TRBV25-1 to TRBJ1-2; D is possibly TRBD1 (5 bases). The germline CDR1 and CDR2 sequences are MGHDK and SYGVNS. The CDR3 length is 13 residues. V lost 2 bases and J lost 4, with 8 bases in between. The CDR3 region is CASSEGQGYGYTF. In DNA, the CDR3 is TGTGCCAGCAGTGAAGGGCAGGGCTATGGCTACACCTTC.

This sequence joins TRBV20-1 and TRBJ2-3; D gene uncertain. CDR3 size: 12 residues. The V end was cut by 0 bases, the J end by 2 bases, with 3 bases between. Germline CDR1 reads DFQATT; CDR2 reads SNEGSKA (reference sequence). CDR3 in amino acids: CSARDHTDTQYF. The CDR3 nucleotides are TGCAGTGCTAGAGACCACACAGATACGCAGTATTTT.

The CDR3 loop is CASSRKEGALYNEQFF. The CDR3 coding sequence is TGCGCCAGCAGCCGCAAAGAGGGGGCCCTTTACAATGAGCAGTTCTTC. The rearrangement links TRBV4-1 to TRBJ2-1; 7 bases match TRBD1. This CDR3 contains 16 residues. Trimming took 4 bases from V and 4 from J; bases not matched to a gene: 10. Per germline, CDR1 MGHRA and CDR2 YSYEKL.

This chain links TRBV19 with TRBJ1-2; unclear D gene. V was clipped by 5 bases and J by 4 bases, with 11 bases between them. Germline values: CDR1 LNHDA, CDR2 SQIVND (reference sequence). This CDR3 is 13 amino acids long. The CDR3 protein is CASSEAGSYGYTF. The DNA of the CDR3 is TGTGCCAGTAGTGAGGCGGGCAGCTATGGCTACACCTTC.

This clonotype was counted many times. The rearrangement joins TRBV4-3 to TRBJ2-3, with a weak D call TRBD2 (6 bases). Trimming removed 1 base at V and 0 bases at J, with 11 bases between. This CDR3 is built from 16 residues. Germline V gives CDR1 LGHNA, CDR2 YSLEER. As DNA, the CDR3 is TGCGCCAGCAGCCAAGCTGGAGGGGCGAGCACAGATACGCAGTATTTT. Translating gives CASSQAGGASTDTQYF.

The chain recombines TRBV7-2 with TRBJ2-3; D perhaps matches TRBD2 (6 bases). CDR1 and CDR2 from the germline V gene are SGHTA and FQGNSA. The V gene lost 2 bases and the J gene lost 3 bases, with 15 bases spanning the gap. This CDR3 spans 16 amino acids. The CDR3 spells CASSLLRGGGTDTQYF. In DNA, the CDR3 is TGTGCCAGCAGCTTACTGCGGGGAGGCGGTACAGATACGCAGTATTTT.

This clonotype was picked up a small number of times. The chain joins TRBV5-1 to TRBJ2-7; 8 bases map to TRBD1. The CDR3 spans 13 residues. V gave up 4 bases and J gave up 6 bases; unmatched junction bases: 6. Germline V gene lookup returns CDR1 SGHRS and CDR2 YFSETQ. In DNA, the CDR3 is TGCGCCAGCAGCGGAGGACAGGGTGGCGAGCAGTACTTC. The encoded protein is CASSGGQGGEQYF.

V and J are TRBV27 and TRBJ2-7; no clear D gene. V was trimmed by 3 bases and J by 4 bases, leaving 10 bases between them. Germline-derived CDR1 and CDR2 are MNHEY and SMNVEV (reference sequence). The CDR3 runs 13 residues. The CDR3 region is CASSFQASYEQYF. CDR3 DNA sequence: TGTGCCAGCAGTTTCCAGGCTAGTTACGAGCAGTACTTC.

V gene TRBV25-1 combines with J gene TRBJ1-1; 7 bases are shared with TRBD1. Trimming took 1 base from V and 10 from J; bases not matched to a gene: 12. Germline CDR1 is MGHDK and CDR2 is SYGVNS. This CDR3 region has 15 residues. In DNA, the CDR3 is TGTGCCAGCAGTGAATCAGGGGGTAGGGTATACGGAGCTTTCTTT. Its protein product is CASSESGGRVYGAFF.

The chain couples TRBV20-1 to TRBJ2-2; the D call may be TRBD1 or TRBD2 (6 bases each). Germline lookup yields CDR1 DFQATT and CDR2 SNEGSKA (reference sequence). This CDR3 spans 15 amino acids. V gave up 2 bases and J gave up 3 bases, with 13 bases separating them. CDR3 protein: CSARPAGEDTGELFF. The CDR3 bases are TGCAGTGCTAGACCAGCAGGGGAGGACACCGGGGAGCTGTTTTTT.

CDR3: CASSLWGSTSTDTQYF. The CDR3 coding sequence is TGTGCCAGCAGCTTATGGGGGTCTACTAGCACAGATACGCAGTATTTT. The chain couples TRBV7-9 to TRBJ2-3; D is possibly TRBD1 or TRBD2 (5 bases each). The CDR3 totals 16 residues. Germline V gene data show CDR1 as SEHNR and CDR2 as FQNEAQ (reference sequence). The V end was cut by 2 bases, the J end by 0 bases, with 12 bases between. Looking up the rest from reference TRBV7-9 and TRBJ2-3 gives the full variable domain: DTGVSQNPRHKITKRGQNVTFRCDPISEHNRLYWYRQTLGQGPEFLTYFQNEAQLEKSRLLSDRFSAERPKGSFSTLEIQRTEQGDSAMYLCASSLWGSTSTDTQYFGPGTRLTVL.

This clonotype was detected only a few times. The gene calls are TRBV12-3 or TRBV12-4 and TRBJ1-5; TRBD1 might be the D (5 bases). This CDR3 has 13 residues. V was pared by 7 bases and J by 2 bases, with 9 bases between. The DNA of the CDR3 is TGTGCCAGCAAGGGAGGGGGCAATCAGCCCCAGCATTTT. As protein: CASKGGGNQPQHF.

This clonotype was detected a few times. The gene calls are TRBV7-2 and TRBJ1-4; TRBD1 matches 7 bases. This CDR3 contains 15 residues. CDR1 is SGHTA and CDR2 is FQGNSA in the germline V gene. Trimming removed 5 bases from V and 8 bases from J; junction bases left unmatched: 11. The CDR3: CASSTWAGTEEKLFF. The CDR3 DNA reads TGTGCCAGCAGCACCTGGGCCGGGACAGAAGAAAAACTGTTTTTT.